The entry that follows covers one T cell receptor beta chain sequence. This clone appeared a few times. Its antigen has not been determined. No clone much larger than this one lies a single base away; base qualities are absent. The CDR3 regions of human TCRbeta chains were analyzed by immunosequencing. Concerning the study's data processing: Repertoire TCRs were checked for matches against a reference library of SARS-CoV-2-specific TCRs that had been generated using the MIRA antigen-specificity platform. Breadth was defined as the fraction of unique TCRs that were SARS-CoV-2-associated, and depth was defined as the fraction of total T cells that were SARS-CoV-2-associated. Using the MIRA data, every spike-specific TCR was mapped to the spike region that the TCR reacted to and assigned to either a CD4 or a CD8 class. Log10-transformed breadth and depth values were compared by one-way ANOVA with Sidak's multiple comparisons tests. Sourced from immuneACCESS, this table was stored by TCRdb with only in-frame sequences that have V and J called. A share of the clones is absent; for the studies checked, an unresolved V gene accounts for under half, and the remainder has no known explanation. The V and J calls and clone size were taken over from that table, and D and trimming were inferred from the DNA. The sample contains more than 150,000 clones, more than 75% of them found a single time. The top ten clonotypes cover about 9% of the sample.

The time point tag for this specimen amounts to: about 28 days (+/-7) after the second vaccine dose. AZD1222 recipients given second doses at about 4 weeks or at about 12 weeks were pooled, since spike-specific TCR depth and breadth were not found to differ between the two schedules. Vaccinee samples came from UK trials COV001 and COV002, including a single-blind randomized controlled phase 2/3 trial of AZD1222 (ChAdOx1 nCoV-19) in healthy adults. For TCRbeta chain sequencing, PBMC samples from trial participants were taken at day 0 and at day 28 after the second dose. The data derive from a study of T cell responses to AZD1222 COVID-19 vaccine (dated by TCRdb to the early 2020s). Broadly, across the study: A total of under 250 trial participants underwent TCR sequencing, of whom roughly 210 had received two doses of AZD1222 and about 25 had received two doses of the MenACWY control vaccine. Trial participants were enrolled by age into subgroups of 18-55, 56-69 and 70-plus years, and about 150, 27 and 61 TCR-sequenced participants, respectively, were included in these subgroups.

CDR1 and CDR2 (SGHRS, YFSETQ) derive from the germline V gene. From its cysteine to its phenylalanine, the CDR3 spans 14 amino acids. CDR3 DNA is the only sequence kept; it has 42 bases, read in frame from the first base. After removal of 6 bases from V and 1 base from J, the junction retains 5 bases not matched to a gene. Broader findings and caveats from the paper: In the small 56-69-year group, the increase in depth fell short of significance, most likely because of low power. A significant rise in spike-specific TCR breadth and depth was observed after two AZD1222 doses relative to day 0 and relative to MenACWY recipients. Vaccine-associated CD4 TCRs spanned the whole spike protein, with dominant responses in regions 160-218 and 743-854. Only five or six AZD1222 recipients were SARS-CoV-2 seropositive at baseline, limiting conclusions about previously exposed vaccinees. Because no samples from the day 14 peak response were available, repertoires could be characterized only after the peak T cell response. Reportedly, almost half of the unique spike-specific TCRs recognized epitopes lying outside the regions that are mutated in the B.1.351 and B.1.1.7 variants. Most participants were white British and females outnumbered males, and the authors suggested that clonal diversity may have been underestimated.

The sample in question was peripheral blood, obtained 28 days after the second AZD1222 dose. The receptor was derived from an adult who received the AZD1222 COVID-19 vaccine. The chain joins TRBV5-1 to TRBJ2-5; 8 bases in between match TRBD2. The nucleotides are TGCGCCAGCAAGTTGGCGGGAGGCCAAGAGACCCAGTACTTC. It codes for CASKLAGGQETQYF. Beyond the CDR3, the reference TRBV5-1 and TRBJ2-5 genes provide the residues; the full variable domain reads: KAGVTQTPRYLIKTRGQQVTLSCSPISGHRSVSWYQQTPGQGLQFLFEYFSETQRNKGNFPGRFSGRQFSNSRSEMNVSTLELGDSALYLCASKLAGGQETQYFGPGTRLLVL.